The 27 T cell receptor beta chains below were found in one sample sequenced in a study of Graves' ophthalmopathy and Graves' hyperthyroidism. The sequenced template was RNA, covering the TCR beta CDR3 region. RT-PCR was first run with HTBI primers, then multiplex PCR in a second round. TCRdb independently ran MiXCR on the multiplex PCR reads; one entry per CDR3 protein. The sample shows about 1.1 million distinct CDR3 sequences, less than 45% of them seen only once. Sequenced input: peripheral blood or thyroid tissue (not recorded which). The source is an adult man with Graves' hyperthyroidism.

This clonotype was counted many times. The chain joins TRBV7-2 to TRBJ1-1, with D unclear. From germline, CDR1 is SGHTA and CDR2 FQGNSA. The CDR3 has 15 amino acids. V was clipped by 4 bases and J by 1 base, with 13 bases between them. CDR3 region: CASSSAPNRNTEAFF. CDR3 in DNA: TGTGCCAGCAGCTCCGCCCCAAACAGGAACACTGAAGCTTTCTTT.

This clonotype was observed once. CDR3 in DNA: TGTGCCAGCAGCCAAACAGGGGGCAGGGGAGGAATGAACACTGAAGCTTTCTTT. It encodes CASSQTGGRGGMNTEAFF. The chain employs TRBV14 and TRBJ1-1; 9 nucleotides align to TRBD1. This CDR3 is built from 18 residues. Per the germline V gene, CDR1 is SGHDN and CDR2 is FVKESK. Trimming removed 2 bases from V and 0 bases from J; junction bases left unmatched: 10.

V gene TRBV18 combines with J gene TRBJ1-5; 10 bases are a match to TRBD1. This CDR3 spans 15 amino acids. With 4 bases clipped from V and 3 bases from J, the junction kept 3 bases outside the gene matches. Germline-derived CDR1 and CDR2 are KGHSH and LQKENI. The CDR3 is CASSRDRGHNQPQHF. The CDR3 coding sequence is TGTGCCAGCTCACGGGACAGGGGTCACAATCAGCCCCAGCATTTT.

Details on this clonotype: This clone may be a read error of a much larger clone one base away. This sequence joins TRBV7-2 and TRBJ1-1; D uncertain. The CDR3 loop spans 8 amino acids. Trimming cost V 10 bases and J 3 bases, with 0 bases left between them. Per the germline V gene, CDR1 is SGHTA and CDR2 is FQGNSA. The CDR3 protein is CANTEAFF. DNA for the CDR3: TGTGCCAACACTGAAGCTTTCTTT.

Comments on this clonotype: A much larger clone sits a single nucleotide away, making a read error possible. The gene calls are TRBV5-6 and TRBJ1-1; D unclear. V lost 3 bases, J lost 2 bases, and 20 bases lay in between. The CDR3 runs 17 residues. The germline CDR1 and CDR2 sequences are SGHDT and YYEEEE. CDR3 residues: CASSSLWWLDENTEAFF. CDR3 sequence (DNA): TGTGCCAGCAGCTCGTTATGGTGGCTCGACGAAAACACTGAAGCTTTCTTT.

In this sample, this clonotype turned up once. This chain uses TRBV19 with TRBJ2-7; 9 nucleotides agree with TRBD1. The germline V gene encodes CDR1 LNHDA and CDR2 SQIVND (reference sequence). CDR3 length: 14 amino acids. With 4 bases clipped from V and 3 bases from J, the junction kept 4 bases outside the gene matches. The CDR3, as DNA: TGTGCCAGTAGTAGGGGACAGGGTTTCTACGAGCAGTACTTC. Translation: CASSRGQGFYEQYF. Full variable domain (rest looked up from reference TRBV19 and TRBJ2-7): DGGITQSPKYLFRKEGQNVTLSCEQNLNHDAMYWYRQDPGQGLRLIYYSQIVNDFQKGDIAEGYSVSREKKESFPLTVTSAQKNPTAFYLCASSRGQGFYEQYFGPGTRLTVT.

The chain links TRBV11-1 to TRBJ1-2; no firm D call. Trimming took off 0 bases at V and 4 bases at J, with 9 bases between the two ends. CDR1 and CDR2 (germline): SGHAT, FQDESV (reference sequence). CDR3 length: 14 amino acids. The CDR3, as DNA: TGTGCCAGCAGCTTAGCTCACGGGTCCTATGGCTACACCTTC. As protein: CASSLAHGSYGYTF.

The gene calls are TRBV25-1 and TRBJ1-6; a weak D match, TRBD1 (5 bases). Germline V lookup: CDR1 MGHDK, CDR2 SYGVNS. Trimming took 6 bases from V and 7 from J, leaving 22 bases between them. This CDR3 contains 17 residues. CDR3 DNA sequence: TGTGCCAGCAGCCCAGGAGTTAAGGACACGACAAATTCACCCCTCCACTTT. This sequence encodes CASSPGVKDTTNSPLHF.

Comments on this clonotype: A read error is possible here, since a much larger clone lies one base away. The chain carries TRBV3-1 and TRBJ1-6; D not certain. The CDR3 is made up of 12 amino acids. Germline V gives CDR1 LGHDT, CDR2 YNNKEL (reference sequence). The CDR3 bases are TGTGCCAGCAGCCGCGACCCTTCACCCCCCCACTTT. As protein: CASSRDPSPPHF.

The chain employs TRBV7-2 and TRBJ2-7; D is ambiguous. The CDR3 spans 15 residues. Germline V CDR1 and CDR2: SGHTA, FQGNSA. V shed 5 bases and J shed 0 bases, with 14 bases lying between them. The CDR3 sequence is CASSLSKGYSYEQYF. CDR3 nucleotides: TGTGCCAGCAGCCTGTCGAAAGGGTACTCCTACGAGCAGTACTTC.

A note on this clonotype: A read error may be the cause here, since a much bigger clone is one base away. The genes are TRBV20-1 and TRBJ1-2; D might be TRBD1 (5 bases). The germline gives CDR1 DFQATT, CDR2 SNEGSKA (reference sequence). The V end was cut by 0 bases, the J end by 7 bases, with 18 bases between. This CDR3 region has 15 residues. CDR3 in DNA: TGCAGTGCTAGAGAGAGACCGGACACCCTCTGTGGCTACACCTTC. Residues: CSARERPDTLCGYTF.

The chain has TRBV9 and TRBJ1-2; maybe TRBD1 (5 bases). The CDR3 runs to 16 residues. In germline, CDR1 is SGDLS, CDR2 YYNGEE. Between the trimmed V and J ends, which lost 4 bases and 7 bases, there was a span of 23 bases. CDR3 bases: TGTGCCAGCAGCCAAGCTACGGGACTCCGACGGGGTGGCTACACCTTC. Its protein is CASSQATGLRRGGYTF.

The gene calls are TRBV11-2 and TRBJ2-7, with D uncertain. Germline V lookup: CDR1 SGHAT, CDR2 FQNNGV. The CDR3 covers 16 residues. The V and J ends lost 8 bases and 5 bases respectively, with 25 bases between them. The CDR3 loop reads CASSPSSGRLKNEQYF. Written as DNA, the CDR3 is TGTGCCAGCTCACCATCATCGGGTCGCCTGAAGAACGAGCAGTACTTC.

The CDR3 loop is CSVGVQGDSNEKLFF. In nucleotides, the CDR3 is TGCAGCGTTGGCGTCCAAGGGGATTCTAATGAAAAACTGTTTTTT. This chain connects TRBV29-1 to TRBJ1-4, with a weak D call TRBD1 (5 bases). The CDR3 extends over 15 amino acids. Germline CDR1 is SQVTM and CDR2 is ANQGSEA. V lost 4 bases and J 3 bases, leaving 15 bases between the germline ends. Together with reference TRBV29-1 and TRBJ1-4, the CDR3 gives the full variable domain: SAVISQKPSRDICQRGTSLTIQCQVDSQVTMMFWYRQQPGQSLTLIATANQGSEATYESGFVIDKFPISRPNLTFSTLTVSNMSPEDSSIYLCSVGVQGDSNEKLFFGSGTQLSVL.

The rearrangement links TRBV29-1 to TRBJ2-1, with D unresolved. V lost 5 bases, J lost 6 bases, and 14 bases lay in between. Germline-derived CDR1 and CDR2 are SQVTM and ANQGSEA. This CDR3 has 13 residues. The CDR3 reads CSVRSPGSNEQFF. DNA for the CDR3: TGCAGCGTTCGATCTCCAGGTTCCAATGAGCAGTTCTTC.

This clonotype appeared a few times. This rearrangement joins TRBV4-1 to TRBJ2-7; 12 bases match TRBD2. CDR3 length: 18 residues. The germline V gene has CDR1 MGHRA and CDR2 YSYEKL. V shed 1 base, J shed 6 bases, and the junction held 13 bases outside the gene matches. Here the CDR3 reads CASSQVPSGRGSPVEQYF. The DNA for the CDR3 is TGCGCCAGCAGCCAAGTGCCTAGCGGGAGGGGTTCCCCGGTCGAGCAGTACTTC.

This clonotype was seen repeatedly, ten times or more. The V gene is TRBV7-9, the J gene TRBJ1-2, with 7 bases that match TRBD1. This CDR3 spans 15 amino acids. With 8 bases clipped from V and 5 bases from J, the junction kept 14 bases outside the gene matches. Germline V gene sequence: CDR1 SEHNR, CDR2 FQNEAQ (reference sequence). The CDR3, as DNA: TGTGCCAGCGCGAACCGGGACAGCGGATCATATGGCTACACCTTC. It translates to CASANRDSGSYGYTF.

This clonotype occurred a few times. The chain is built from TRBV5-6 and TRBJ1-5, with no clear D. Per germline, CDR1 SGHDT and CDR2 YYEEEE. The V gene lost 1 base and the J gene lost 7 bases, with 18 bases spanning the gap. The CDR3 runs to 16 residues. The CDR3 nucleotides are TGTGCCAGCAGCTTGTGGGCAGCGAGCAAATGGCAGCCCCAGCATTTT. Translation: CASSLWAASKWQPQHF. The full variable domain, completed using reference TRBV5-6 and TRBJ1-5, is DAGVTQSPTHLIKTRGQQVTLRCSPKSGHDTVSWYQQALGQGPQFIFQYYEEEERQRGNFPDRFSGHQFPNYSSELNVNALLLGDSALYLCASSLWAASKWQPQHFGDGTRLSIL.

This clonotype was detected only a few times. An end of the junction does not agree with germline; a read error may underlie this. CDR3 DNA: TGTGCTAGCAGTCCCTCGGACGGGAATGAAAAACTGTTTTTT. Protein product: CASSPSDGNEKLFF. This sequence joins TRBV28 and TRBJ1-4; D is unresolved. This CDR3 region has 14 residues. Germline lookup yields CDR1 MDHEN and CDR2 SYDVKM.

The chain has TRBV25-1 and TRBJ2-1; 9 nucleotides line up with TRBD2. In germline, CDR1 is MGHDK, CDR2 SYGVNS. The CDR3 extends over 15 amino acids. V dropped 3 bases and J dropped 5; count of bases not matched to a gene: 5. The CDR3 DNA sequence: TGTGCCAGCAGTGAGGGACTAGCAGGGAACAATGAGCAGTTCTTC. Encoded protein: CASSEGLAGNNEQFF.

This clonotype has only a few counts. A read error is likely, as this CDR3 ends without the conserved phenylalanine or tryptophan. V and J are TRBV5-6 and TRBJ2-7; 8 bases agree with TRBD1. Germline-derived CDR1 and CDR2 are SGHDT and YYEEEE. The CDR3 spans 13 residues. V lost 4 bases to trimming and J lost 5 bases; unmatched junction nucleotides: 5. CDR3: CASSRTGFDEQYL. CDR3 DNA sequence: TGTGCCAGCAGCCGGACAGGGTTCGACGAGCAGTACCTC.

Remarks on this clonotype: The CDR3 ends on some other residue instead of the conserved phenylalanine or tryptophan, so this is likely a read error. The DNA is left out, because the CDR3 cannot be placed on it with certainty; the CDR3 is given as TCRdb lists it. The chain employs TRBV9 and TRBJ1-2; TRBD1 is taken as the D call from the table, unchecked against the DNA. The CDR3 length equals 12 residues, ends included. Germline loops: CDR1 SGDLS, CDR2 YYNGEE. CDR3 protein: CASSGGSRGDTS.

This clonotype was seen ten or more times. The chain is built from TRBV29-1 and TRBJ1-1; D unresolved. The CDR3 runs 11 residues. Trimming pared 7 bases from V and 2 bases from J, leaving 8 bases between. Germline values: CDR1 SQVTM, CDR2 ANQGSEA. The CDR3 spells CSGLSNTEAFF. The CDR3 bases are TGCAGCGGTCTCAGTAACACTGAAGCTTTCTTT.

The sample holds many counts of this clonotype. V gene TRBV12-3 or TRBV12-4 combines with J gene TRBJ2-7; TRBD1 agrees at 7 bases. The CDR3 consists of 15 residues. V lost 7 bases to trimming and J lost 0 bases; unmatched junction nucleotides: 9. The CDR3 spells CASTILTGSSYEQYF. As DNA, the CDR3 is TGTGCCAGCACCATACTGACAGGGAGCTCCTACGAGCAGTACTTC.

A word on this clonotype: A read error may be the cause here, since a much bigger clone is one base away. This CDR3 is CASSLIGVNTEAFF. The CDR3 coding sequence is TGCGCCAGCAGCTTGATCGGGGTGAACACTGAAGCTTTCTTT. V usage is TRBV5-1 and J usage is TRBJ1-1; D is ambiguous. Germline V gives CDR1 SGHRS, CDR2 YFSETQ. Deletions cut 1 base from V and 0 bases from J, with 7 bases between. The CDR3 consists of 14 residues.

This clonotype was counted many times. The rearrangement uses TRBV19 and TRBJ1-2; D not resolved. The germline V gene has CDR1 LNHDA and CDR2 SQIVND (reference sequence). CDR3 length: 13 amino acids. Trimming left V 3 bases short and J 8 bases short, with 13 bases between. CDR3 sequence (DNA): TGTGCCAGTAGTATGTCCAGGTCGGGCGGCTACACCTTC. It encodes CASSMSRSGGYTF.

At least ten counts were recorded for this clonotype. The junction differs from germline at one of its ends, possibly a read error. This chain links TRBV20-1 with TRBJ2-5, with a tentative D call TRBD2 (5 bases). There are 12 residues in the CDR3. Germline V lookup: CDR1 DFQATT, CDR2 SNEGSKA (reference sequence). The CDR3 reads CRARGLQETQYF. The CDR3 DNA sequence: TGCAGGGCTAGAGGGCTACAAGAGACCCAGTACTTC.